The rows below give T cell receptor beta chains drawn from one sample of a study of T cells after yellow fever vaccination. TCRdb itself ran the 5' RACE reads through MiXCR, one entry per CDR3 protein. Seen here are approximately 510,000 distinct CDR3 sequences, 21% observed once, and the top ten hold around 17%. The sample was PBMCs, taken 21 days after the first yellow fever vaccination. The receptors come from a young man who received the YFV17D yellow fever vaccine. CDR3s include the opening cysteine and the closing phenylalanine or tryptophan. The D gene is left open where the match is weak. The size field is filled for only some rows; it gives once, few, many or a size class.

clone_size,j_call,v_call,d_call,cdr3_aa,cdr3_nt
few,TRBJ1-2,TRBV7-2,-,CASSPLSEGGYTF,TGTGCCAGCAGCCCCCTTTCCGAAGGTGGCTACACCTTC
-,TRBJ1-2,TRBV10-3,-,CAIPLAGQGYYGYTF,TGTGCCATCCCTCTTGCGGGGCAGGGGTACTATGGCTACACCTTC
-,TRBJ2-3,TRBV5-4,-,CASSLATHTQYF,TGTGCCAGCAGCTTGGCGACGCATACGCAGTATTTT
few,TRBJ1-3,TRBV7-2,-,CASSLNGISSGNTIYF,TGTGCCAGCAGCCTGAATGGGATTTCCTCTGGAAACACCATATATTTT
few,TRBJ1-4,TRBV12-3/TRBV12-4,TRBD1,CASSPGGTGREKLFF,TGTGCCAGCAGCCCAGGTGGGACAGGGCGTGAAAAACTGTTTTTT
few,TRBJ2-1,TRBV25-1,-,CASSEWSGMVEQFF,TGTGCCAGCAGTGAATGGTCGGGGATGGTTGAGCAGTTCTTC
-,TRBJ2-3,TRBV24-1,-,CATSRQGGTDTQYF,TGTGCCACCAGCCGACAGGGAGGGACAGATACGCAGTATTTT
-,TRBJ2-1,TRBV18,-,CASSAPGAEQFF,TGTGCCAGCTCAGCACCGGGAGCTGAGCAGTTCTTC
-,TRBJ2-2,TRBV20-1,TRBD1,CSAPPSDRGSGELFF,TGCAGTGCCCCGCCCTCGGACAGGGGGTCCGGGGAGCTGTTTTTT
-,TRBJ2-3,TRBV6-5,TRBD1,CASSLTGDGTDTQYF,TGTGCCAGCAGTTTAACAGGGGACGGTACAGATACGCAGTATTTT
-,TRBJ2-3,TRBV15,-,CATSRDAGVVTQYF,TGTGCCACCAGCAGAGATGCAGGGGTAGTTACGCAGTATTTT
few,TRBJ2-1,TRBV7-6,-,CASSFGGPVNEQFF,TGTGCCAGCAGCTTCGGGGGCCCAGTCAATGAGCAGTTCTTC
-,TRBJ1-4,TRBV7-8,-,CASSLEAINEKLFF,TGTGCCAGCAGCTTAGAGGCGATTAATGAAAAACTGTTTTTT
many,TRBJ2-7,TRBV5-1,-,CASSLGTGDEQYF,TGCGCCAGCAGCTTGGGGACTGGGGACGAGCAGTACTTC
few,TRBJ1-2,TRBV28,-,CASSPLSRGFYTF,TGTGCCAGCAGTCCGCTATCCAGGGGATTCTACACCTTC
-,TRBJ2-3,TRBV27,TRBD1,CASRRGLSSTDTQYF,TGTGCCAGCAGAAGGGGGCTTTCTAGCACAGATACGCAGTATTTT
few,TRBJ1-4,TRBV25-1,TRBD1,CASSERTGVEKLFF,TGTGCCAGCAGTGAGCGAACAGGGGTTGAAAAACTGTTTTTT
-,TRBJ1-1,TRBV12-3/TRBV12-4,TRBD1,CASTPRQGVTEAFF,TGTGCCAGCACTCCCAGACAGGGAGTCACTGAAGCTTTCTTT
-,TRBJ2-1,TRBV7-6,-,CASSLLVGGNEQFF,TGTGCCAGCAGCTTACTGGTCGGCGGTAATGAGCAGTTCTTC
few,TRBJ2-3,TRBV12-3/TRBV12-4,-,CASSLGRRDTQYF,TGTGCCAGCAGTTTAGGGCGGAGGGATACGCAGTATTTT
many,TRBJ2-1,TRBV7-6,-,CASSLLPSSVPHEQFF,TGTGCCAGCAGCTTACTCCCCTCGTCGGTCCCCCATGAGCAGTTCTTC
few,TRBJ1-5,TRBV6-2/TRBV6-3,-,CASAKGLGNQPQHF,TGTGCCAGCGCCAAGGGGTTGGGCAATCAGCCCCAGCATTTT
-,TRBJ2-4,TRBV28,-,CATDSSKNIQYF,TGTGCCACAGACAGTTCCAAAAACATTCAGTACTTC
few,TRBJ2-2,TRBV5-1,-,CASSPLGGFGTGELFF,TGCGCCAGCAGCCCCCTCGGAGGGTTTGGGACCGGGGAGCTGTTTTTT
-,TRBJ2-3,TRBV6-2/TRBV6-3,-,CASSTGHPADTQYF,TGTGCCAGCAGTACGGGACATCCGGCAGATACGCAGTATTTT
few,TRBJ1-5,TRBV20-1,-,CSARDGRSGWVNQPQHF,TGCAGTGCTAGAGATGGTCGGTCAGGGTGGGTCAATCAGCCCCAGCATTTT
-,TRBJ2-3,TRBV4-2,-,CASSHNSGTITDTQYF,TGTGCCAGCAGCCACAATAGCGGTACAATCACAGATACGCAGTATTTC
few,TRBJ2-1,TRBV7-9,-,CASSRDNEQFF,TGTGCCAGCAGCCGGGACAATGAGCAGTTCTTC